The source of this T cell receptor beta chain is a study of esophageal squamous cell carcinoma under preoperative chemotherapy. TCRdb analysed the PCR reads with MiXCR anew, one entry per CDR3 protein. Among over 9,500 distinct CDR3 sequences listed, 45% to 55% were seen once. Findings and limits, study-wide: Chemotherapy was followed by significantly higher TCR diversity in peripheral T cells only, not tumor-infiltrating lymphocytes.

This clonotype is labeled as large. The antigen remains unidentified. Time point: before preoperative PTX-NDP chemotherapy. The sequence was collected from a human donor with esophageal squamous cell carcinoma. The donor label of this sample is uncertain. This material was acquired from a patient given preoperative chemotherapy.

The CDR3 sequence is CASSENQAGYNEQFF. In DNA, the CDR3 is TGTGCCAGCAGTGAAAATCAAGCGGGATACAATGAGCAGTTCTTC. The rearrangement joins TRBV6-1 to TRBJ2-1; 7 bases are shared with TRBD2. This CDR3 has 15 amino acids. V lost 2 bases, J lost 4 bases, and 5 bases stayed unmatched. Germline loops: CDR1 MNHNS, CDR2 SASEGT.